The entry that follows covers one T cell receptor (beta chain) sequence. The cohort comprised adults aged about 18 to 100 years residing in approximately 25 US areas. In Cohort 3, a recovered donor had either two negative PCRs, clearance, or symptom resolution. The record originates from a study of blood T cell repertoires in COVID-19. About the research overall: Sites in the United States, Italy and Spain provided acute and convalescent COVID-19 samples. T cells, B-cell-depleted T cells, or PBMCs supplied cDNA or gDNA.

Profiled with immunoSEQ multiplex PCR; TCRdb holds only in-frame clones, not every one. This sample has about 370,000 clones; 85% to 90% occur once, and the top ten carry roughly 1%. This receptor was identified in a man aged 18 to 35 who had recovered from COVID-19. Material for sequencing was PBMCs or T cells enriched from blood (not recorded which).

The CDR3 sequence is CASSQDRDNSPLHF. CDR3 nucleotide sequence: TGTGCCAGCAGCCAGGACAGGGATAATTCACCCCTCCACTTT. The V and J genes are TRBV3-1 (or the pseudogene TRBV3-2) and TRBJ1-6, with TRBD1 identical over 8 bases. Germline V gene data show CDR1 as LGHDT and CDR2 as YNNKEL (reference sequence). The length of the CDR3 is 14 residues. J was trimmed by 5 bases and V by 3 bases; bases with no gene match: 0.